The present TCR beta chain was sequenced within a study of vaccination effects on CD4 cells after COVID-19. Sequencing used immunoSEQ multiplex PCR; TCRdb keeps in-frame clones, though not all of them. This table has approximately 82,000 clones, around 74% appearing once. The CDR3 spans 15 residues. Trimming shortened V by 4 bases and J by 3 bases, and 12 bases separated the two germline ends. The germline CDR1 and CDR2 sequences are WSHSY and SAAADI. Viral peptide pool expansion of antigen-specific CD4+ T cells preceded sequencing in the ViraFEST assay. Upon completion of around ten days in culture, CD4+ T cells were isolated. With respect to this clone: Antigen unknown.

This sequence joins TRBV10-2 and TRBJ2-2; TRBD2 might be the D (5 bases). The source was CD4+ T cells from PBMCs cultured with HCoV-229E spike peptides, collected before COVID-19 vaccination. The sequence came from a human donor who received a COVID-19 vaccine. CDR3 nucleotide sequence: TGCGCCAGCAGTGCTCGGGGTAAAGACACCGGGGAGCTGTTTTTT. Translation gives CASSARGKDTGELFF.